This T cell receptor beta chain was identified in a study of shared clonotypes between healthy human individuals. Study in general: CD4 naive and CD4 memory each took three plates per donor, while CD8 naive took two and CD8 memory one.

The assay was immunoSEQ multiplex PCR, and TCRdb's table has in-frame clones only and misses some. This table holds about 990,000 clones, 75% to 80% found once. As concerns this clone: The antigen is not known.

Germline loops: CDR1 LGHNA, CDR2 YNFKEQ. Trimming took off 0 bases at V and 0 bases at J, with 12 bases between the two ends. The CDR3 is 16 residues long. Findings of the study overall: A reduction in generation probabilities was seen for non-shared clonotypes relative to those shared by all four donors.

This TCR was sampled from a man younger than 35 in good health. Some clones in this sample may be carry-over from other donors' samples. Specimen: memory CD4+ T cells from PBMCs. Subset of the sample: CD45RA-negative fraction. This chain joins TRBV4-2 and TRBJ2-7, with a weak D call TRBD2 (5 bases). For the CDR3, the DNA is TGTGCCAGCAGCCAAGATGTGGCGGGCCCCTCCTACGAGCAGTACTTC. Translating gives CASSQDVAGPSYEQYF.